One sample yielded the 18 T cell receptor beta chains listed below, sequenced in a study of cytomegalovirus exposure and HLA in healthy donors (dated by TCRdb to about 2017). The protocol used for the library was the immunoSEQ multiplex PCR assay. A mixture of 60 forward primers for TCR Vbeta segments and 13 reverse primers for TCR Jbeta segments was used in the multiplex PCR. The source is immuneACCESS, and TCRdb retained only in-frame sequences with V and J called. Part of the clones is not carried over; for the studies checked, unresolved V genes explain less than half of this, and the remainder is unexplained. This sample comprises roughly 100,000 clones, roughly 79% of them detected only once. The ten largest account for 3.5% to 5% of the sample. The sequencing input was PBMCs. These TCRs come from a man aged 40-55 years in good health and CMV-seronegative.

This chain joins TRBV2 and TRBJ1-2; 9 positions match TRBD1. The V gene end was trimmed by 5 bases and the J gene end by 4 bases; junction bases not matched to a gene: 8. The germline CDR1 and CDR2 sequences are SNHLY and FYNNEI. The CDR3 spans 15 residues. CDR3 sequence: CASSPRQGGGYGYTF. As DNA, the CDR3 is TGTGCCAGCAGTCCCCGACAGGGGGGGGGCTATGGCTACACCTTC.

The gene calls are TRBV28 and TRBJ1-6; 10 nucleotides align to TRBD1. Germline CDR1 is MDHEN and CDR2 is SYDVKM. V lost 11 bases, J lost 7 bases, and 8 bases stayed unmatched. This CDR3 is 14 amino acids long. This CDR3 reads CACSTGGPNSPLHF. CDR3 DNA sequence: TGTGCCTGTTCGACAGGGGGCCCAAATTCACCCCTCCACTTT. The variable domain in full, completed from reference TRBV28 and TRBJ1-6, reads DVKVTQSSRYLVKRTGEKVFLECVQDMDHENMFWYRQDPGLGLRLIYFSYDVKMKEKGDIPEGYSVSREKKERFSLILESASTNQTSMYLCACSTGGPNSPLHFGNGTRLTVT.

This clone is a singleton in its sample. V is TRBV13 and J is TRBJ1-1, with D tentatively TRBD1 (6 bases). Germline assignment: CDR1 PRHDT and CDR2 FYEKMQ (reference sequence). Deletions cut 0 bases from V and 11 bases from J, with 7 bases between. The CDR3 covers 11 residues. Written as DNA, the CDR3 is TGTGCCAGCAGCTTAGGACAGGGCGCTTTCTTT. It encodes CASSLGQGAFF.

Only one count was recorded for this clone. The chain uses TRBV19 and TRBJ2-1, with 13 bases aligning to TRBD2. The CDR3 sequence is 14 residues long. V dropped 10 bases and J dropped 7; count of bases not matched to a gene: 7. Germline CDR1 is LNHDA and CDR2 is SQIVND (reference sequence). This CDR3 reads CATKRGLAGNEQFF. The CDR3, as DNA: TGTGCCACAAAAAGGGGACTAGCGGGGAATGAGCAGTTCTTC.

V and J are TRBV6-1 and TRBJ2-5; 12 bases match TRBD2. V trimming: 7 bases; J trimming: 5 bases; junction bases outside the gene matches: 8. This CDR3 region has 15 residues. Germline V lookup: CDR1 MNHNS, CDR2 SASEGT. The CDR3 reads CASTLAGGTGETQYF. CDR3 bases: TGTGCCAGCACACTAGCGGGGGGCACCGGGGAGACCCAGTACTTC.

V and J are TRBV2 and TRBJ1-5; 10 nucleotides match TRBD1. CDR1 SNHLY and CDR2 FYNNEI come from the germline V gene. This CDR3 contains 14 residues. V shed 7 bases and J 7 bases; nucleotides not matched to a gene: 7. CDR3 protein: CASIRDRGPQPQHF. The CDR3 coding sequence is TGTGCCAGCATTCGGGACAGGGGCCCCCAGCCCCAGCATTTT.

The J gene is TRBJ2-6, the V gene TRBV11-2, with D possibly matching TRBD2 (5 bases). Germline CDR1 is SGHAT and CDR2 is FQNNGV. Trimming removed 2 bases at V and 2 bases at J, with 10 bases between. The CDR3 loop spans 16 amino acids. CDR3 residues: CASSLSSGTGANVLTF. Written as DNA, the CDR3 is TGTGCCAGCAGCTTATCGTCGGGGACTGGGGCCAACGTCCTGACTTTC. Full variable domain (outside the CDR3, taken from reference TRBV11-2 and TRBJ2-6): EAGVAQSPRYKIIEKRQSVAFWCNPISGHATLYWYQQILGQGPKLLIQFQNNGVVDDSQLPKDRFSAERLKGVDSTLKIQPAKLEDSAVYLCASSLSSGTGANVLTFGAGSRLTVL.

The rearrangement links TRBV4-2 to TRBJ2-1, with 10 bases fitting TRBD2. The V gene end was trimmed by 4 bases and the J gene end by 5 bases; junction bases not matched to a gene: 5. Germline V lookup: CDR1 LGHNA, CDR2 YNFKEQ. The CDR3 has 15 residues. CDR3 nucleotide sequence: TGTGCCAGCAGCCCCGCAGCGGGGGGGGACAATGAGCAGTTCTTC. This translates into CASSPAAGGDNEQFF.

This chain joins TRBV28 and TRBJ2-1, with 10 bases that match TRBD2. CDR1 MDHEN and CDR2 SYDVKM come from the germline V gene. The CDR3 sequence is 14 residues long. Trimming cost V 6 bases and J 4 bases; bases outside gene matches: 3. For the CDR3, the DNA is TGTGCCAGCAGCGCTAGCGGGGGTTACAATGAGCAGTTCTTC. Amino acids: CASSASGGYNEQFF.

V is TRBV4-2 and J is TRBJ2-2, with a weak D call TRBD1 (5 bases). The germline V gene encodes CDR1 LGHNA and CDR2 YNFKEQ. This CDR3 has 15 amino acids. Between the trimmed V and J ends, which lost 2 bases and 2 bases, there was a span of 9 bases. Here the CDR3 DNA reads TGTGCCAGCAGCCAACAGACAGTAAACACCGGGGAGCTGTTTTTT. It yields the protein CASSQQTVNTGELFF.

The rearrangement joins TRBV5-4 to TRBJ1-4; maybe TRBD1 (6 bases). The V end lost 4 bases, the J end lost 6 bases, and 13 bases lay between the germline ends. This CDR3 region has 14 residues. Germline V gives CDR1 SGHNT, CDR2 YYREEE (reference sequence). The CDR3: CASSIQGHYEKLFF. The DNA for the CDR3 is TGTGCCAGCAGCATACAGGGCCACTATGAAAAACTGTTTTTT.

The chain links TRBV5-1 to TRBJ2-7, with D possibly TRBD1 on 7 matching bases. This CDR3 has 15 residues. V was clipped by 4 bases and J by 5 bases, with 19 bases between them. Per the germline V gene, CDR1 is SGHRS and CDR2 is YFSETQ. For the CDR3, the DNA is TGCGCCAGCAGCGGCGCGGGGCGACAGGGTAACGAGCAGTACGTC. This sequence encodes CASSGAGRQGNEQYV.

The CDR3 nucleotides read TGTGCCAGCAGCTTCGGTAGCGGGGTCCCCTACAATGAGCAGTTCTTC. Residues: CASSFGSGVPYNEQFF. The chain recombines TRBV11-3 with TRBJ2-1; 8 bases map to TRBD2. This CDR3 spans 16 amino acids. Trimming took 3 bases from V and 2 from J; bases not matched to a gene: 6. The germline V gene has CDR1 SGHNT and CDR2 YENEEA.

This clone turned up a few times. This chain joins TRBV28 and TRBJ1-4; TRBD1 might be the D (6 bases). V gave up 5 bases and J gave up 6 bases, with 16 bases separating them. Germline loops: CDR1 MDHEN, CDR2 SYDVKM. The CDR3 runs 15 residues. The CDR3, as DNA: TGTGCCAGCAGTAGTGCAAAGGGGGGGGATGAAAAACTGTTTTTT. Its protein is CASSSAKGGDEKLFF.

This chain uses TRBV28 with TRBJ2-4; 8 bases fit TRBD2. CDR3 length equals 14 residues. Germline CDR1 and CDR2: MDHEN and SYDVKM. V lost 11 bases and J lost 6; bases outside the gene matches: 12. This CDR3 reads CAGGSGGLGNIQYF. The CDR3 nucleotides are TGTGCCGGAGGGAGCGGGGGACTGGGAAACATTCAGTACTTC.

V usage is TRBV5-4 and J usage is TRBJ2-7; 8 nucleotides match TRBD1. J was trimmed by 2 bases and V by 4 bases; bases with no gene match: 5. Germline CDR1 and CDR2: SGHNT and YYREEE (reference sequence). The CDR3 runs to 14 residues. The CDR3 region has the DNA TGTGCCAGCAGCCGACAGGGGACCACCTACGAGCAGTACTTC. It encodes CASSRQGTTYEQYF.

The rearrangement links TRBV11-3 to TRBJ2-6; 10 bases are shared with TRBD1. Per germline, CDR1 SGHNT and CDR2 YENEEA. This CDR3 spans 16 amino acids. J was trimmed by 0 bases and V by 11 bases; bases with no gene match: 7. CDR3 protein: CASKGQGNSGANVLTF. The CDR3 bases are TGTGCCTCGAAGGGACAGGGGAACTCTGGGGCCAACGTCCTGACTTTC.

V usage is TRBV6-4 and J usage is TRBJ2-5, with a weak D call TRBD2 (6 bases). This CDR3 has 13 amino acids. Per germline, CDR1 MRHNA and CDR2 SNTAGT. V lost 7 bases and J 5 bases, leaving 14 bases between the germline ends. The CDR3 region is CASNERRAETQYF. The CDR3 nucleotides are TGTGCCAGCAACGAGCGGAGGGCGGAGACCCAGTACTTC.